The clone carrying this T cell receptor beta chain has more than one count but fewer than ten. The target antigen is unknown. This sample is drawn from a study of T-cell memory formation after mild COVID-19. General study points: Within pre-infection memory, some responding clones were found, suggesting cross-reactive memory joined. Among clones contracting day 15 to 85, CD4/CD8 was balanced, whereas later expanders leaned CD4+.

Each CDR3 protein is one row after TCRdb ran MiXCR on the 5' RACE reads. In the table there are some 130,000 distinct CDR3 sequences, under 30% of which are singletons. The CDR3 sequence is 14 residues long. Deletions cut 3 bases from V and 2 bases from J, with 8 bases between. From germline, CDR1 is MNHEY and CDR2 SVGAGI. The sequenced material came from PBMCs or a T cell subset sorted from them (not recorded which). The source of this sequence is an adult woman who had mild COVID-19 (a few samples of this study predate the infection). Cell type and time point are not known. The genes are TRBV6-5 and TRBJ1-5; no clear D gene. CDR3 nucleotides: TGTGCCAGCAGTTATAGTCAGCGCAATCAGCCCCAGCATTTT. It translates to CASSYSQRNQPQHF.